This TCR beta chain was sequenced in a study of identical twins. The sample holds a few counts of this clonotype. Looked up from germline, CDR1 is SGHDN and CDR2 is FVKESK. The CDR3 loop spans 16 amino acids. The trim removed 4 bases at V and 3 bases at J, leaving 6 bases unmatched. TCRdb redid the calling of the 5' RACE reads with MiXCR, one entry per CDR3 protein. The data contain about 220,000 distinct CDR3 sequences, about 7.5% of them singletons. The same data also went into a second study, on yellow fever vaccine responses in identical twins.

Sequencing input: memory (CD45RO+) T cells sorted from blood. J is TRBJ2-1 and V is TRBV14; 10 bases agree with TRBD1. This TCR was recovered from a woman aged 18 to 35 in good health. CDR3 nucleotides: TGTGCCAGCAGCCGCCGGGACAGGGGATTCTACAATGAGCAGTTCTTC. Protein: CASSRRDRGFYNEQFF.